This record looks at one T cell receptor (beta chain) sequence and its context. The entry originates in a study of blood T cell repertoires in COVID-19. The wider study: The cDNA or gDNA used as material had been derived from T cells, B-cell-depleted T cells, or PBMCs.

Germline V CDR1 and CDR2: SQVTM, ANQGSEA. CDR3 length equals 13 residues. The table came from immunoSEQ multiplex PCR; TCRdb's copy has only in-frame clones and leaves some out. Among about 25,000 clones listed, 89% were seen once. This sequence joins TRBV29-1 and TRBJ1-1; D gene ambiguous. The sequence was collected from a man aged 65 to 79 with acute or convalescent COVID-19. Sequenced: peripheral blood. Here the CDR3 DNA reads TGCTCTGTAGCGAGCGGGATCGATACTGAAGCTTTCTTT. Residues: CSVASGIDTEAFF.